This T cell receptor (beta chain) is drawn from a study of T cells in tumors after PD-1 blockade. Study findings and constraints: Blood contained approximately 41% of the tumor's TCR clonotypes.

V was pared by 0 bases and J by 2 bases, with 5 bases of the junction left unmatched. Germline CDR1 is SGDLS and CDR2 is YYNGEE. The CDR3 covers 16 residues. TCRdb's copy holds only in-frame clones and misses some; the assay was immunoSEQ multiplex PCR. The table has 15,000 to 20,000 clones, roughly 80% seen once. A remark on this clone: Antigen: not known.

The rearrangement joins TRBV9 to TRBJ2-3; 8 bases map to TRBD1. This clonotype was obtained from a human donor with advanced basal cell or squamous cell carcinoma (not recorded which). Source: PBMCs, taken after anti-PD-1 therapy. CDR3 amino acids: CASSVGQGATTDTQYF. CDR3 nucleotides: TGTGCCAGCAGCGTAGGGCAGGGGGCCACCACAGATACGCAGTATTTT.